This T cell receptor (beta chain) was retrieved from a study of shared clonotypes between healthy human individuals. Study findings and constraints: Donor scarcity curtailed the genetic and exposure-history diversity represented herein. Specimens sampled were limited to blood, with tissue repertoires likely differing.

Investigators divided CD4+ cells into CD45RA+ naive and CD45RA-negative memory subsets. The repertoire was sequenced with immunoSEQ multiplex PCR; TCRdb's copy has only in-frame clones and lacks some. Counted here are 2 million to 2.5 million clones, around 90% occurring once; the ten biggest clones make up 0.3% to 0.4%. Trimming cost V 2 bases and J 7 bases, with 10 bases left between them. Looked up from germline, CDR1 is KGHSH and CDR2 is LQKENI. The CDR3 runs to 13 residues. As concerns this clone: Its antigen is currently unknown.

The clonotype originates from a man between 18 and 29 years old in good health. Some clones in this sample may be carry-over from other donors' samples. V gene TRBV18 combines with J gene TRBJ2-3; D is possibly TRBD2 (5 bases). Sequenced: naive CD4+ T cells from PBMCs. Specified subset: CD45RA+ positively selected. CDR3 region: CASSPVDSYTQYF. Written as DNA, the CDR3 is TGTGCCAGCTCACCAGTGGACTCCTATACGCAGTATTTT.